These T cell receptor beta chains were read from a single sample in a study of T cell clones after liver transplantation. Data came from immunoSEQ multiplex PCR; TCRdb stores just in-frame clones and leaves some out. The table lists 60,000 or so clones, about two thirds of them singletons. This material consisted of CD4+ T cells from blood, taken before liver transplant. Receptor source: a human donor who received a liver transplant. CDR3s include the opening cysteine and the closing phenylalanine or tryptophan. The D gene is left open where the match is weak. Clone size is given for some rows only: seen once, a few or many times, or a class if the clone is expanded.

d_gene,v_gene,j_gene,abundance,CDR3nt,CDR3aa
TRBD1,TRBV6-6,TRBJ1-3,few,TGTGCCAGCAGTTACTCCGAGGGGGCGACAGGAAACACCATATATTTT,CASSYSEGATGNTIYF
-,TRBV30,TRBJ1-1,many,TGTGCCTCTACCCCTCCGGACAGAGGGAACACTGAAGCTTTCTTT,CASTPPDRGNTEAFF
TRBD2,TRBV7-2,TRBJ2-7,-,TGTGCCAGCAGCTTAGTACTAGCGGGGGTACGCGAGCAGTACTTC,CASSLVLAGVREQYF
TRBD2,TRBV28,TRBJ2-1,few,TGTGCCAGCAGTCTAGCGGGGGGGCTTAATGAGCAGTTCTTC,CASSLAGGLNEQFF
TRBD2,TRBV7-2,TRBJ2-3,-,TGTGCCAGCAGCCAAAGACTAGCGGGGGGACCCACAGATACGCAGTATTTT,CASSQRLAGGPTDTQYF
TRBD1,TRBV28,TRBJ1-5,-,TGTGCCAGCGCCGACAGGGGGCGTTACAATCAGCCCCAGCATTTT,CASADRGRYNQPQHF
-,TRBV4-1,TRBJ1-6,-,TGCGCCAGCAGCCAAGAGGCAGGGCGAGGTAATTCACCCCTCCACTTT,CASSQEAGRGNSPLHF
TRBD1,TRBV27,TRBJ2-2,few,TGTGCCAGCAGTTCCCAGACAGGGGCCGGGGAGCTGTTTTTT,CASSSQTGAGELFF
-,TRBV14,TRBJ1-4,-,TGTGCCAGCAGCCAAGTCGGGGGGGCATTAGAAAAACTGTTTTTT,CASSQVGGALEKLFF
TRBD2,TRBV27,TRBJ2-3,many,TGTGCCAGCAGTTTTAGCGGGGGGACCTCCACAGATACGCAGTATTTT,CASSFSGGTSTDTQYF
TRBD2,TRBV30,TRBJ2-1,-,TGTGCCTGGAGGGAGCGGGGGGGTCACAATGAGCAGTTCTTC,CAWRERGGHNEQFF
-,TRBV10-3,TRBJ1-2,-,TGTGCCATCAGGCCCACAGATTATGGCTACACCTTC,CAIRPTDYGYTF
TRBD1,TRBV29-1,TRBJ1-4,once,TGCGGTGGACAGGCGGGAAATGAAAAACTGTTTTTT,CGGQAGNEKLFF
-,TRBV6-6,TRBJ1-2,-,TGTGCCAGCAGTCCTCAGGGCGGCTATGGCTACACCTTC,CASSPQGGYGYTF
TRBD1,TRBV19,TRBJ2-6,-,TGTGCCAGTAGTATGGAGACAGGGTTACGGCCTGGGGCCAACGTCCTGACTTTC,CASSMETGLRPGANVLTF
-,TRBV6-4,TRBJ2-1,-,TGTGCCAGCAGTAACCAGTACAATGAGCAGTTCTTC,CASSNQYNEQFF
TRBD1,TRBV7-6,TRBJ2-1,-,TGTGCCAGCGCCCAAGGCAGCGGGACAGGGTACAATGAGCAGTTCTTC,CASAQGSGTGYNEQFF
TRBD1,TRBV28,TRBJ1-1,few,TGTGCCAGCAGTTTATGGGACAGGGACACTGAAGCTTTCTTT,CASSLWDRDTEAFF
TRBD1,TRBV18,TRBJ2-3,once,TGTGCCAGCTCACCTGGACAGGGCTACACAGATACGCAGTATTTT,CASSPGQGYTDTQYF
TRBD1,TRBV2,TRBJ2-3,-,TGTGCCAGCAGTGAACGGGGGGACAGGGGCTGGGTCGGCACAGATACGCAGTATTTT,CASSERGDRGWVGTDTQYF
-,TRBV11-2,TRBJ2-5,-,TGTGCCAGCAGTCCAGGCGGAGGAATCCAAGAGACCCAGTACTTC,CASSPGGGIQETQYF
TRBD1,TRBV6-5,TRBJ1-2,-,TGTGCCAGCAGGAAACAGGGGGAGGCCTATGGCTACACCTTC,CASRKQGEAYGYTF
-,TRBV11-3,TRBJ2-1,-,TGTGCCAGCAGCCCTGGTCGGAGGGGTTACTACAATGAGCAGTTCTTC,CASSPGRRGYYNEQFF
-,TRBV30,TRBJ1-2,-,TGTGCCTGGAACCCCCGGGGAAGGTATGGCTACACCTTC,CAWNPRGRYGYTF
TRBD2,TRBV11-2,TRBJ2-7,-,TGTGCCAGCAGCTTAGGAGCGGGAAAAATCATCTACGAGCAGTACTTC,CASSLGAGKIIYEQYF
TRBD1,TRBV5-6,TRBJ1-1,-,TGTGCCAGTTCAGGGGGCAAGGACACTGAAGCTTTCTTT,CASSGGKDTEAFF
TRBD1,TRBV5-5,TRBJ1-4,-,TGTGCCAGCAGCCTGGGACAGGGTGCTGAAAAACTGTTTTTT,CASSLGQGAEKLFF
TRBD1,TRBV30,TRBJ1-2,many,TGTGCCTGCCCCCGGGACAGGGCGGATGGCTACACCTTC,CACPRDRADGYTF
-,TRBV9,TRBJ1-3,few,TGTGCCAGCAGCGTCCAGGAGGCCTCTGGAAACACCATATATTTT,CASSVQEASGNTIYF
TRBD1,TRBV7-9,TRBJ1-4,-,TGTGCCAGCAGCTTAGAATCAGGGGGGAATGAAAAACTGTTTTTT,CASSLESGGNEKLFF
-,TRBV28,TRBJ2-7,-,TGTGCCAGCAGTTTTTACCTTCTAGGAGCCGAGCAGTACTTC,CASSFYLLGAEQYF
TRBD1,TRBV28,TRBJ1-2,-,TGTGCCAGCAGTTTATTCAAGGGACAGGGGGCGCGGATAATCTACGGCTACACCTTC,CASSLFKGQGARIIYGYTF
-,TRBV6-1,TRBJ2-5,-,TGTGCCAGCAGCCCTAGCTGGGGGCCAGGGGAGACCCAGTACTTC,CASSPSWGPGETQYF
-,TRBV28,TRBJ1-2,-,TGTGCCAGCAGTTTACTTACAGGGATGTATGGCTACACCTTC,CASSLLTGMYGYTF
-,TRBV7-2,TRBJ1-1,few,TGTGCCAGCAGCTTAGTGGGTTATGGGCTTGAAGCTTTCTTT,CASSLVGYGLEAFF
TRBD2,TRBV14,TRBJ2-3,many,TGTGCCAGCAGCCAAAGAGCGGGGGGGGGAGATACGCAGTATTTT,CASSQRAGGGDTQYF
-,TRBV2,TRBJ1-5,-,TGTGCCAGCAAATCAGGGACTTATCAGCCCCAGCATTTT,CASKSGTYQPQHF
TRBD1,TRBV7-6,TRBJ1-4,-,TGTGCCAGCAGCATTACAGGGGGGCCGTCTAATGAAAAACTGTTTTTT,CASSITGGPSNEKLFF
TRBD1,TRBV6-1,TRBJ2-1,-,TGTGCCAGCAGTGGTGCCGGGACAGGGAAGAACAATGAGCAGTTCTTC,CASSGAGTGKNNEQFF
TRBD2,TRBV30,TRBJ2-5,-,TGTGCCTGGAGTGCCTATCCCCCGGGACTAGAAATAGAGACCCAGTACTTC,CAWSAYPPGLEIETQYF
-,TRBV10-3,TRBJ1-2,-,TGTGCCATCAGTGACAGGGAAGCCGACTATGGCTACACCTTC,CAISDREADYGYTF
TRBD1,TRBV7-9,TRBJ1-5,-,TGTGCCAGCAGCTTGGACAGGGTCAATCAGCCCCAGCATTTT,CASSLDRVNQPQHF
-,TRBV7-7,TRBJ2-5,-,TGTGCCAGCAGCTTTTGGGTCGGGGAGACCCAGTACTTC,CASSFWVGETQYF
-,TRBV5-1,TRBJ2-5,-,TGCGCCAGCACCAGTGGTAGGGGCCAAGAGACCCAGTACTTC,CASTSGRGQETQYF
TRBD1,TRBV27,TRBJ1-4,-,TGTGCCAGCAGTTCTACAGGGGCAACTAATGAAAAACTGTTTTTT,CASSSTGATNEKLFF
-,TRBV6-1,TRBJ2-7,-,TGTGCCAGCACGACTGGCTCCTACGAGCAGTACTTC,CASTTGSYEQYF
TRBD2,TRBV19,TRBJ2-7,-,TGTGCCAGTAGTGTCTCCGGGACTAGCGATCAAGGCGAGCAGTACTTC,CASSVSGTSDQGEQYF
TRBD1,TRBV7-9,TRBJ1-1,-,TGTGCCAGCAGCCACGGACAGGGTAACACTGAAGCTTTCTTT,CASSHGQGNTEAFF
TRBD2,TRBV7-3,TRBJ2-2,-,TGTGCCAGCAGCTTAATTGCGGGGGGGCCCGACGGGGAGCTGTTTTTT,CASSLIAGGPDGELFF
-,TRBV4-2,TRBJ1-6,-,TGTGCCAGCAGCCAAGGACAGCTGGGTTCACCCCTCCACTTT,CASSQGQLGSPLHF
TRBD1,TRBV27,TRBJ1-2,-,TGTGCCAGCAGTTTCTGGGACAGGGGGCCTTATGGCTACACCTTC,CASSFWDRGPYGYTF
TRBD1,TRBV27,TRBJ1-5,-,TGTGCCAGCCTTCCGTCCGGGACAGGGGGCCGGCAGCCCCAGCATTTT,CASLPSGTGGRQPQHF
-,TRBV10-3,TRBJ2-3,-,TGTGCCATAGCTATACAGGGCCCTAGCACAGATACGCAGTATTTT,CAIAIQGPSTDTQYF
TRBD1,TRBV28,TRBJ2-7,-,TGTGCCAGCAGTTTTGGACAGGCCAACTACGAGCAGTACTTC,CASSFGQANYEQYF